Listed below are T cell receptor beta chains from one sample, sequenced in a study of blood T cell repertoires in COVID-19. Some clones are missing from TCRdb's copy, which holds only in-frame ones; the method was immunoSEQ multiplex PCR. The sample holds approximately 200,000 clones, roughly 94% seen once. The sample comprised peripheral blood. These receptors all come from a man aged 25 to 45 with COVID-19, enrolled during active disease. CDR3s include the opening cysteine and the closing phenylalanine or tryptophan. A D gene is named only where the DNA matches it firmly. The size of a clone is reported for some rows only, either as once, few or many, or as a class for expanded clones.

d_gene	v_gene	abundance	len	j_gene	CDR3aa	CDR3nt
TRBD2	TRBV2	-	15	TRBJ2-3	CASTGGGPSTDTQYF	TGTGCCAGCACTGGCGGGGGACCCAGCACAGATACGCAGTATTTT
-	TRBV5-1	once	15	TRBJ1-3	CASTQAGVEMNTIYF	TGCGCCAGCACCCAGGCAGGTGTGGAAATGAACACCATATATTTT
-	TRBV18	-	14	TRBJ1-2	CASSPRTAVYGYTF	TGTGCCAGCTCACCACGGACAGCTGTCTATGGCTACACCTTC
TRBD1	TRBV11-2	-	19	TRBJ1-6	CASSQPPGTGNNYNSPLHF	TGTGCCAGCAGCCAACCCCCCGGGACAGGGAATAATTATAATTCACCCCTCCACTTT
-	TRBV25-1	once	17	TRBJ2-7	CASSEWGQGLFSYEQYF	TGTGCCAGCAGTGAATGGGGGCAGGGCCTGTTCTCCTACGAGCAGTACTTC
-	TRBV6-1	-	16	TRBJ1-3	CASSELQASSGNTIYF	TGTGCCAGCAGTGAACTACAGGCGTCCTCTGGAAACACCATATATTTT
-	TRBV6-5	-	15	TRBJ2-7	CASSYSGTGPYEQYF	TGTGCCAGCAGTTACTCGGGAACAGGGCCCTACGAGCAGTACTTC
-	TRBV24-1	-	15	TRBJ2-3	CATSDPSGYTDTQYF	TGTGCCACCAGTGATCCGAGCGGTTACACAGATACGCAGTATTTT
-	TRBV6-2/TRBV6-3	-	15	TRBJ2-3	CASSYFGTSTDTQYF	TGTGCCAGCAGTTACTTCGGGACTAGCACAGATACGCAGTATTTT
TRBD1	TRBV2	-	14	TRBJ1-2	CASSGQGATYGYTF	TGTGCCAGCAGTGGACAGGGGGCTACCTATGGCTACACCTTC
TRBD1	TRBV10-3	-	15	TRBJ1-4	CAISESTGPNEKLFF	TGTGCCATCAGTGAGTCGACAGGGCCCAATGAAAAACTGTTTTTT
TRBD2	TRBV5-1	-	14	TRBJ2-1	CASSERLASDEQFF	TGCGCCAGCAGCGAACGACTAGCTTCTGATGAGCAGTTCTTC
TRBD1	TRBV20-1	-	13	TRBJ2-7	CSASRTGEGEQYF	TGCAGTGCCAGTAGGACAGGAGAGGGCGAGCAGTACTTC
TRBD1	TRBV4-1	-	15	TRBJ1-4	CASSLQGTSNEKLFF	TGCGCCAGCAGCCTACAGGGGACCTCGAATGAAAAACTGTTTTTT
-	TRBV7-9	-	14	TRBJ1-1	CASSPGLMNTEAFF	TGTGCCAGCAGCCCGGGACTCATGAACACTGAAGCTTTCTTT
-	TRBV6-5	few	16	TRBJ2-2	CASSYDRRQGTGELFF	TGTGCCAGCAGTTACGATCGGCGGCAGGGGACCGGGGAGCTGTTTTTT
TRBD1	TRBV10-3	-	15	TRBJ1-4	CAISGGAGGIEKLFF	TGTGCCATCAGTGGAGGGGCAGGGGGCATTGAAAAACTGTTTTTT
TRBD1	TRBV18	-	16	TRBJ1-5	CASSREGQGNNQPQHF	TGTGCCAGCTCACGAGAGGGACAGGGGAACAATCAGCCCCAGCATTTT
-	TRBV7-2	-	14	TRBJ1-3	CASSPTVYGNTIYF	TGTGCCAGCAGCCCGACAGTATATGGAAACACCATATATTTT
-	TRBV12-2	-	16	TRBJ1-3	CASRVNRGKAGNTIYF	TGTGCAAGTCGAGTCAACAGGGGGAAGGCTGGAAACACCATATATTTT
TRBD1	TRBV3-1/TRBV3-2	-	13	TRBJ1-3	CASSQQQGNTIYF	TGTGCCAGCAGCCAACAACAGGGGAACACCATATATTTT
TRBD2	TRBV18	-	15	TRBJ2-4	CASSTGGIAKNIQYF	TGTGCCAGCTCCACGGGGGGGATAGCCAAAAACATTCAGTACTTC
-	TRBV6-5	-	12	TRBJ1-2	CASTSGIDGYTF	TGTGCCAGCACGTCAGGGATTGATGGCTACACCTTC
TRBD2	TRBV19	-	15	TRBJ2-2	CATKTSGGHTGELFF	TGTGCCACCAAGACTAGCGGGGGGCACACCGGGGAGCTGTTTTTT
TRBD1	TRBV15	once	18	TRBJ1-5	CATSRELGAGQAFQPQHF	TGTGCCACCAGCAGAGAATTGGGCGCGGGACAGGCGTTTCAGCCCCAGCATTTT
-	TRBV7-2	once	17	TRBJ1-2	CASSLDNPGYRDRGYTF	TGTGCCAGCAGCTTAGACAACCCGGGATACAGAGATAGGGGCTACACCTTC
-	TRBV12-3/TRBV12-4	-	13	TRBJ1-5	CASSLIGHQPQHF	TGTGCCAGCAGTTTAATCGGTCATCAGCCCCAGCATTTT
TRBD1	TRBV5-5	-	14	TRBJ1-4	CASSKLDRGEKLFF	TGTGCCAGCAGCAAGCTTGACAGGGGGGAAAAACTGTTTTTT
-	TRBV6-1	once	16	TRBJ1-5	CASSEARAFSNQPQHF	TGTGCCAGCAGTGAAGCGCGGGCATTTAGCAATCAGCCCCAGCATTTT
-	TRBV5-1	-	14	TRBJ2-3	CASSLGQSTDTQYF	TGCGCCAGCAGCTTGGGACAGAGCACAGATACGCAGTATTTT
-	TRBV6-5	once	14	TRBJ1-1	CASSYRRENTEAFF	TGTGCCAGCAGTTACCGGAGGGAAAACACTGAAGCTTTCTTT
TRBD1	TRBV3-1/TRBV3-2	-	16	TRBJ2-2	CASSQEGTGFTGELFF	TGTGCCAGCAGCCAAGAGGGGACAGGGTTCACCGGGGAGCTGTTTTTT
-	TRBV11-2	-	14	TRBJ2-7	CASSFGGEIYEQYF	TGTGCCAGCAGCTTCGGTGGAGAAATCTACGAGCAGTACTTC
TRBD1	TRBV4-1	-	19	TRBJ1-5	CASSQGGGTGVDGNQPQHF	TGCGCCAGCAGCCAGGGGGGCGGGACAGGGGTCGATGGCAATCAGCCCCAGCATTTT
-	TRBV6-5	-	13	TRBJ2-1	CASSYFRDNEQFF	TGTGCCAGCAGTTACTTCCGGGACAATGAGCAGTTCTTC
-	TRBV24-1	-	13	TRBJ1-6	CATQDSYNSPLHF	TGTGCCACCCAGGACTCCTATAATTCACCCCTCCACTTT